A single count supports the clone carrying this TCR beta chain. The antigen remains unidentified. Germline V gene sequence: CDR1 SQVTM, CDR2 ANQGSEA. The CDR3 runs 14 residues. The V gene end was trimmed by 0 bases and the J gene end by 2 bases; junction bases not matched to a gene: 4. Based on a CD8+CD4-CCR7+CD45RA+ profile, naive CD8 T cells were sorted. As previously described, bulk TCR libraries were made using listed TCR primers. TCRdb recomputed calls from the PCR reads with MiXCR, one row per CDR3 protein. The sample records over 70,000 distinct CDR3 sequences, around 27% being singletons. This entry is derived from a study of molecular identifiers for immune sequencing clone quantification. The overall study: Four of five RNA aliquots from roughly 21,000 or 96,000 naive CD8 T cells were sequenced. Whole-study results and caveats: Shared barcodes on identical TCR molecules could underestimate the sizes of highly expanded clones.

Sequencing used naive CD8+ T cells from blood, with Jurkat cell RNA spiked in. As for subset: FACS-sorted CD8+CD4-CCR7+CD45RA+ naive T cells. The chain uses TRBV29-1 and TRBJ2-7; 7 nucleotides line up with TRBD1. This clonotype originated in a human donor in good health. Some libraries in this study had Jurkat cell RNA spiked in. CDR3 nucleotides: TGCAGCGTTGAAGATGGGGACAGACCCTACGAGCAGTACTTC. Protein sequence: CSVEDGDRPYEQYF.